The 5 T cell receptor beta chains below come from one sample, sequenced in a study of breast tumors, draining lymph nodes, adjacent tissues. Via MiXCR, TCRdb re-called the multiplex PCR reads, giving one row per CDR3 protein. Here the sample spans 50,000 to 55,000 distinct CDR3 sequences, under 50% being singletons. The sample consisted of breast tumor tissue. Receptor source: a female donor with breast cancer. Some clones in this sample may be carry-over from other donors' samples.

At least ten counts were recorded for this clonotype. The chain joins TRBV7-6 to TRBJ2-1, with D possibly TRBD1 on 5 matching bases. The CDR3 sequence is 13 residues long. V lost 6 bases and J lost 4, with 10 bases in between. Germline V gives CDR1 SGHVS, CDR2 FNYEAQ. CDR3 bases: TGTGCCAGCAGTGACGGACAATACAATGAGCAGTTCTTC. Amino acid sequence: CASSDGQYNEQFF.

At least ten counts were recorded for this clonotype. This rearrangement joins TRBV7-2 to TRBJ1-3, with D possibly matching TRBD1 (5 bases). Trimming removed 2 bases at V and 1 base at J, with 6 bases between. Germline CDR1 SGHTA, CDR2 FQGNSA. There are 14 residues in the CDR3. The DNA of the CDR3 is TGTGCCAGCAGCTTATGGGGGTCTGGAAACACCATATATTTT. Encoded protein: CASSLWGSGNTIYF.

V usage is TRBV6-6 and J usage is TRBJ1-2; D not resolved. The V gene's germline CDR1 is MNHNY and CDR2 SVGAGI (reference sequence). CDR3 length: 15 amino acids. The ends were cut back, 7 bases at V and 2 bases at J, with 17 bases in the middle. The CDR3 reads CASNGLAGENYGYTF. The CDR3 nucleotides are TGTGCCAGCAACGGACTAGCGGGAGAGAACTATGGCTACACCTTC.

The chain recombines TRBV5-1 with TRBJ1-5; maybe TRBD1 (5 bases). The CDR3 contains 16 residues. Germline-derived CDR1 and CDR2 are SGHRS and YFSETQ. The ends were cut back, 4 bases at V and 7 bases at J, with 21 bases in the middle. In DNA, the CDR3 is TGCGCCAGCAGCCTGGTTGGGGGGGACGACGAGCAGCCCCAGCATTTT. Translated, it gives CASSLVGGDDEQPQHF.

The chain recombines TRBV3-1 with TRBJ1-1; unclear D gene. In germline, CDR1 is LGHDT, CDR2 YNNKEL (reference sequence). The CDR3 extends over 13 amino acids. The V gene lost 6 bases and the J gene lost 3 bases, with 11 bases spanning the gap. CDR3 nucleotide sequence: TGTGCCAGCAGTCCCGATGGGCACACTGAAGCTTTCTTT. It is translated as CASSPDGHTEAFF.